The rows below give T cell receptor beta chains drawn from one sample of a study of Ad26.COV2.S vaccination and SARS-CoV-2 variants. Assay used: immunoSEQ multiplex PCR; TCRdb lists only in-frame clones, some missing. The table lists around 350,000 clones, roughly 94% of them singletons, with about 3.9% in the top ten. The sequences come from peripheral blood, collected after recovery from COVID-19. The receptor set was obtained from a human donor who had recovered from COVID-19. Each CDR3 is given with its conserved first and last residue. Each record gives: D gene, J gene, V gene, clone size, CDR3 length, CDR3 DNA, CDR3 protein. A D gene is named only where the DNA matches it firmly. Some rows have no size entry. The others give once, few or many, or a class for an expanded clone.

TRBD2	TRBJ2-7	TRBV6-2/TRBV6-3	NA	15	TGTGCCAGCAGTCAGGAAGCGGGGGCCCCTTTCCAGCAGTACTTC	CASSQEAGAPFQQYF
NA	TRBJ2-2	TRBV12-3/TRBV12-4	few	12	TGTGCCAGTCACCCCGGGGCCGGGGAGCTGTTTTTT	CASHPGAGELFF
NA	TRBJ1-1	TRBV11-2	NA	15	TGTGCCAGCAGCTCTTCACAGCTCCGGAACACTGAAGCTTTCTTT	CASSSSQLRNTEAFF
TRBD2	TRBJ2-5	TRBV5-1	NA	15	TGCGCCAGCAGCCCACGACTAGCGGTACAAGAGACCCAGTACTTC	CASSPRLAVQETQYF
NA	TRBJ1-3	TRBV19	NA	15	TGTGCCAGTAGTACCGGAAACAGGGTTGGAAACACCATATATTTT	CASSTGNRVGNTIYF
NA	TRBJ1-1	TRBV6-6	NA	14	TGTGCCAGCAGTGATAGGCTATCGAACACTGAAGCTTTCTTT	CASSDRLSNTEAFF
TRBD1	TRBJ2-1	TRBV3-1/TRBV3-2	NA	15	TGTGCCAGCAGCCTTGGACAGGGGAGGCACAATGAGCAGTTCTTC	CASSLGQGRHNEQFF
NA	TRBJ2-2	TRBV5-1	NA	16	TGCGCCAGCAGCCTAAGGACAGCTGCGAACACCGGGGAGCTGTTTTTT	CASSLRTAANTGELFF
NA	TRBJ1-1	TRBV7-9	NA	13	TGTGCCAGCAGCTTTCAACTCCAGACTGAAGCTTTCTTT	CASSFQLQTEAFF
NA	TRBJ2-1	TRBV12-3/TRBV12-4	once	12	TGTGCCAGCACCCGGGACGTCCATGAGCAGTTCTTC	CASTRDVHEQFF
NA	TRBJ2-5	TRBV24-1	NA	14	TGTGCCACCAGTGATTCAGGGAACCAAGAGACCCAGTACTTC	CATSDSGNQETQYF
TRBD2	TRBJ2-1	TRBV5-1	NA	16	TGCGCCAGCAGCTTGGGATCGGGGGGGACCTACAATGAGCAGTTCTTC	CASSLGSGGTYNEQFF
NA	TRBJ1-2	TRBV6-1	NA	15	TGTGCCAGCAGTGAAGCTGCAGGGATATACTATGGCTACACCTTC	CASSEAAGIYYGYTF
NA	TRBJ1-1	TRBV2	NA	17	TGTGCCAGCAGTGAAGCCAGGGATTTTGCTACTGACACTGAAGCTTTCTTT	CASSEARDFATDTEAFF
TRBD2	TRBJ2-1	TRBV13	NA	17	TGTGCCAGCAGCCGTAACCGCGGGGGGGCCGAGTACAATGAGCAGTTCTTC	CASSRNRGGAEYNEQFF
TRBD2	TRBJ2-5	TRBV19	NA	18	TGTGCCAGTAGTATAGGGGCTAGCGGGGGATCGTACCAAGAGACCCAGTACTTC	CASSIGASGGSYQETQYF
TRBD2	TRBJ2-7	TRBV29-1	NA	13	TGCAGCGTTGGGGTGACCGGGGGGTACGAGCAGTACTTC	CSVGVTGGYEQYF
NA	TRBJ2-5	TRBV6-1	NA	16	TGTGCCAGCAGTGAAACGCCGGGTTTTTTGGGCGAGACCCAGTACTTC	CASSETPGFLGETQYF
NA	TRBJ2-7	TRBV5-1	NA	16	TGCGCCAGCAGCTTGGATCCGGGGGCCCGCTCCTACGAGCAGTACTTC	CASSLDPGARSYEQYF
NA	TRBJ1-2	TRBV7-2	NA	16	TGTGCCAGCAGCATACTAGGCCCGGCAGCTAACTATGGCTACACCTTC	CASSILGPAANYGYTF
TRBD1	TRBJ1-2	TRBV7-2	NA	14	TGTGCCAGCAGCCAATTACAGGGGGCGGCGGGCTACACCTTC	CASSQLQGAAGYTF
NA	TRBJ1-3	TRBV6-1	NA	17	TGTGCCAGCAGTGAAGTGCCTATCGTCCGGGCCGGAAACACCATATATTTT	CASSEVPIVRAGNTIYF
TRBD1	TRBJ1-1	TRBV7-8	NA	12	TGTGCCAGCAGCCGCCGGGACAGTGAAGCTTTCTTT	CASSRRDSEAFF
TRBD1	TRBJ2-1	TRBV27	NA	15	TGTGCCAGCAGTTTAGGGACAGGGACTCACAATGAGCAGTTCTTC	CASSLGTGTHNEQFF
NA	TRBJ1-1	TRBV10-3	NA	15	TGTGCCATCAGTGAGTTCAGGGGCCCGAACACTGAAGCTTTCTTT	CAISEFRGPNTEAFF
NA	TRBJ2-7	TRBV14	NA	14	TGTGCCAGCAGCCAAGGGTTAAGCTCCTACGAGCAGTACTTC	CASSQGLSSYEQYF
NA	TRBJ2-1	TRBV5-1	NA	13	TGCGCCAGCCGCATCAGGTCGGACAATGAGCAGTTCTTC	CASRIRSDNEQFF
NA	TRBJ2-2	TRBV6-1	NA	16	TGTGCCAGCAGTGAAATTTTGGCAGCGAACACCGGGGAGCTGTTTTTT	CASSEILAANTGELFF
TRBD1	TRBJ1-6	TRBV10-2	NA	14	TGCGCCAGCAGTGAGGCAGGGGGGAATTCACCCCTCCACTTT	CASSEAGGNSPLHF
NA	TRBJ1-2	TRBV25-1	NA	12	TGTGCCAGCAGTGAATTTATGGGTGGCTACACCTTC	CASSEFMGGYTF
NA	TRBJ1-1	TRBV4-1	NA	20	TGCGCCAGCAGCCTACAGACCCCTATACACCGAGAAGCCAGGAACACTGAAGCTTTCTTT	CASSLQTPIHREARNTEAFF
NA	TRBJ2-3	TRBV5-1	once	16	TGCGCCAGCAGCTTGGAAGGGGCCCAGAGGAGAGATACGCAGTATTTT	CASSLEGAQRRDTQYF
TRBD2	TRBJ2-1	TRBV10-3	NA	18	TGTGCCATCACACGGTCGGGCGGGGGGTCACCATCCTACAATGAGCAGTTCTTC	CAITRSGGGSPSYNEQFF
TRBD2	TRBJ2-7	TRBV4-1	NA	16	TGCGCCAGCAGCCAAGGTTCAGCGGGGGGCCTCTACGAGCAGTACTTC	CASSQGSAGGLYEQYF
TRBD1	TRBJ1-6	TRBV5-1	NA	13	TGCGCCAGCAGCGACAACAGGGGTGCCGCCCTCCACTTT	CASSDNRGAALHF
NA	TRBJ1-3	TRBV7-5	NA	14	TGTGCCAGAAGCAAGGGGACGCCTGGAAACACCATATATTTT	CARSKGTPGNTIYF
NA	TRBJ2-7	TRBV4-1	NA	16	TGCGCCAGCAGCCTCCCGTTGACAGGGAGGTACGACGAGCAGTACTTC	CASSLPLTGRYDEQYF
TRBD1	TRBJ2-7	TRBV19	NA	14	TGTGCCAGTAGTATTCGACAGGGGGCCTACGAGCAGTACTTC	CASSIRQGAYEQYF
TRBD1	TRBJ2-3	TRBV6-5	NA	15	TGTGCCACCAACGACAGGGGGCTAGGGACAGATACGCAGTATTTT	CATNDRGLGTDTQYF
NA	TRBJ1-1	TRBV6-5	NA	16	TGTGCCAGCAGTTACTTTCAGGACGGCAGTGAGACTGAAGCTTTCTTT	CASSYFQDGSETEAFF
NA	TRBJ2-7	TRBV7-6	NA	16	TGTGCCAGCAGCTTACTCAGTACAGTATCCCACTACGAGCAGTACTTC	CASSLLSTVSHYEQYF
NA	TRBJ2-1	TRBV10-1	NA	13	TGCGCCAGCAGTGAGGTGGGGCAGGGTGAGCAGTTCTTC	CASSEVGQGEQFF
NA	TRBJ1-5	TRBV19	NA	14	TGTGCCAGTAGTATGTCCAGGGCTGATCAGCCCCAGCATTTT	CASSMSRADQPQHF
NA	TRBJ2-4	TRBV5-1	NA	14	TGCGCCAGCAGCTTGGGACAGCTTGAAAACATTCAGTACTTC	CASSLGQLENIQYF
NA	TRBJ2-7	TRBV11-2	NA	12	TGTGCCAGCAGCCAACCGGGCTACGAGCAGTACTTC	CASSQPGYEQYF
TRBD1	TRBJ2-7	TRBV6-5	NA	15	TGTGCCAGCAGTTACAGCGGACAGGACCGATCCGAGCAGTACTTC	CASSYSGQDRSEQYF
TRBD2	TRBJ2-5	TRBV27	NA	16	TGTGCCAGCAGTTCCCAACTAGCGGCACACCAAGAGACCCAGTACTTC	CASSSQLAAHQETQYF
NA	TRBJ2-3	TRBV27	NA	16	TGTGCCAGCAACCTATGGTCGGGGGGCGCCCCAGATACGCAGTATTTT	CASNLWSGGAPDTQYF
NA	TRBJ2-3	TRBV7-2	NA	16	TGTGCCAGCAGCTCCCCCGAGGGGGGGGTAACAGATACGCAGTATTTT	CASSSPEGGVTDTQYF
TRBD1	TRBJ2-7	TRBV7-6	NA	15	TGTGCCAGCAGCCAGGTGGCAGGGGGCGGGTACGAGCAGTACTTC	CASSQVAGGGYEQYF
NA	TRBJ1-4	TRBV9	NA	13	TGTGCCAGCAACGGAGGGGCTAATGAAAAACTGTTTTTT	CASNGGANEKLFF
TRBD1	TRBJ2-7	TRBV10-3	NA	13	TGTGCCATCAAACGGGACAGAGAATACGAGCAGTACTTC	CAIKRDREYEQYF
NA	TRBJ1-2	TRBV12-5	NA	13	TGTGCTAGTGGTCCCACCCTAGAGTATGGCTACACCTTC	CASGPTLEYGYTF
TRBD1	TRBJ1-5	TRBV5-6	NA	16	TGTGCCAGCAGCTTGGGAACAGGGGTCGGCAATCAGCCCCAGCATTTT	CASSLGTGVGNQPQHF
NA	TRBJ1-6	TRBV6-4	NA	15	TGTGCCAGCAGTGAAGAGGGCATTCCAAATTCACCCCTCCACTTT	CASSEEGIPNSPLHF
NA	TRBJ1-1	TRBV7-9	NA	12	TGTGCCAGCTCCCCTCCGGGACACGAAGCTTTCTTT	CASSPPGHEAFF
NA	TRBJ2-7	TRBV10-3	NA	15	TGTGCCATCAGTGAAGACGGGACGGCACGCTACGAGCAGTACTTC	CAISEDGTARYEQYF
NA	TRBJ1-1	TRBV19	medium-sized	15	TGTGCCAGTAAGGTTGGACATGGGAGCGTTACTGAAGCTTTCTTT	CASKVGHGSVTEAFF
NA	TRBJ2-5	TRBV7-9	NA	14	TGTGCCAGCAGCTTAGACAGGAGGCAAGAGACCCAGTACTTC	CASSLDRRQETQYF